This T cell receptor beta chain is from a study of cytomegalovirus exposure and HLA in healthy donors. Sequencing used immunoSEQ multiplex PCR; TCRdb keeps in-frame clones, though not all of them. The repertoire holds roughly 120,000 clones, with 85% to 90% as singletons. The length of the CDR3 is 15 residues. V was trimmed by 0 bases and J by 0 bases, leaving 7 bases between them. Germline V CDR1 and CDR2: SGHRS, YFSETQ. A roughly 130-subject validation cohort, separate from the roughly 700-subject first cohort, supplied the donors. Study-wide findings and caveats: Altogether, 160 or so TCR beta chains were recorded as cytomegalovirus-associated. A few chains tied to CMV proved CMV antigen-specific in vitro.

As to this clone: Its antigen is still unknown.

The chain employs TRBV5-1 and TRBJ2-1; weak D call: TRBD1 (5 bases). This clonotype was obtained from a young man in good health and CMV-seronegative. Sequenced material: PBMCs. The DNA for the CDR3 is TGCGCCAGCAGCTTGGCCAGGGACTCCTACAATGAGCAGTTCTTC. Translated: CASSLARDSYNEQFF. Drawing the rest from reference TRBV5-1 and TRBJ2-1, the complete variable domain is KAGVTQTPRYLIKTRGQQVTLSCSPISGHRSVSWYQQTPGQGLQFLFEYFSETQRNKGNFPGRFSGRQFSNSRSEMNVSTLELGDSALYLCASSLARDSYNEQFFGPGTRLTVL.